These T cell receptor beta chains were read from a single sample in a study of T cells after yellow fever vaccination. TCRdb re-called the 5' RACE reads through MiXCR, storing one row per CDR3 protein. The data contain about 550,000 distinct CDR3 sequences, roughly 19% of them seen just once; the ten biggest clones take up around 15%. The material was PBMCs, obtained 15 days after the yellow fever booster vaccination. The receptor source for this set is a man aged 25 to 40 who received the YFV17D yellow fever vaccine. Both conserved end residues are part of each CDR3. The D gene is left open where the match is weak. Clone size is given for some rows only: seen once, a few or many times, or a class if the clone is expanded.

TRBJ2-7	TRBV10-3	TRBD1	few	CAISPPGTVTYEQYF	TGTGCCATCAGTCCTCCCGGGACAGTTACCTACGAGCAGTACTTC
TRBJ2-5	TRBV5-5	-	few	CASSPPDQAQETQYF	TGTGCCAGCAGCCCTCCCGACCAGGCGCAAGAGACCCAGTACTTC
TRBJ2-2	TRBV19	-	few	CARERRAGELFF	TGTGCCAGGGAGAGGCGTGCCGGGGAGCTGTTTTTT
TRBJ2-7	TRBV20-1	-	-	CSARITGIDEQYF	TGCAGTGCTAGGATAACAGGGATCGACGAGCAGTACTTC
TRBJ2-5	TRBV20-1	TRBD1	-	CSARSRDRAQETQYF	TGCAGTGCTAGGAGCCGGGACAGGGCTCAAGAGACCCAGTACTTC
TRBJ1-1	TRBV5-1	-	few	CASSPTLIDLNTEAFF	TGCGCCAGCAGCCCTACCTTAATAGACTTGAACACTGAAGCTTTCTTT
TRBJ2-2	TRBV20-1	TRBD2	-	CSARDSGSTPGELFF	TGCAGTGCTAGAGATAGCGGGAGCACCCCCGGGGAGCTGTTTTTT
TRBJ2-7	TRBV7-6	TRBD2	-	CASSFGTSGSFSEQYF	TGTGCCAGCAGCTTCGGGACTAGCGGGAGTTTCTCCGAGCAGTACTTC
TRBJ2-3	TRBV27	TRBD2	few	CASSPGTSGRDTQYF	TGTGCCAGCAGTCCCGGGACTAGCGGACGGGATACGCAGTATTTT
TRBJ1-1	TRBV7-2	-	few	CATGASNSPEAFF	TGTGCCACCGGCGCCTCTAACTCACCAGAAGCTTTCTTT
TRBJ2-1	TRBV4-3	-	-	CASSQDPRGAGGNEQFF	TGCGCCAGCAGCCAAGATCCGAGGGGGGCAGGAGGGAATGAGCAGTTCTTC
TRBJ2-5	TRBV28	-	few	CASSFPTGKGQYF	TGTGCCAGCAGTTTTCCTACCGGGAAAGGCCAGTACTTC
TRBJ2-5	TRBV20-1	TRBD1	few	CSARRTGRETQYF	TGCAGTGCTAGAAGGACAGGGAGAGAGACCCAGTACTTC
TRBJ2-1	TRBV7-2	-	-	CASSLRDTWYNEQFF	TGTGCCAGCAGCCTCCGGGACACCTGGTATAATGAGCAGTTCTTC
TRBJ2-1	TRBV20-1	TRBD2	-	CSAHIPGLAGVEQFF	TGCAGTGCCCATATACCGGGACTAGCGGGAGTTGAGCAGTTCTTC
TRBJ2-1	TRBV20-1	-	-	CSATGGILSSYNEQFF	TGCAGTGCTACGGGCGGGATCCTTTCCTCCTACAATGAGCAGTTCTTC